Included here is one TCR beta chain sequence, with context. The target antigen is unknown. The data derive from a study of cytomegalovirus exposure and HLA in healthy donors. Study in general: One earlier analysis, a look at 200 million or so T cells, found some 110 million unique TCR beta sequences.

The CDR3 runs to 15 residues. Germline CDR1 reads MNHEY; CDR2 reads SMNVEV (reference sequence). Deletions cut 6 bases from V and 1 base from J, with 15 bases between. It was with 60 Vbeta and 13 Jbeta primers that the PCR ran. Original analysis: Later, 65 million to 90 million unique TCR beta chains were counted in an analysis, and about 10 million of them were shared. Profiling relied on immunoSEQ multiplex PCR, and the TCRdb table lists in-frame clones only, not all of them. The DNA was the basis for D and trimming; V, J and clone size are from that table. The sample lists around 88,000 clones, roughly 70% seen once, with under 2% in the top ten. Whole-study findings and limits: About 87% or about 30% of the time was how often most TCR beta V segments were productive, according to an earlier analysis.

Sequenced input: PBMCs. The sequence was obtained from a male donor in good health and CMV-seronegative. The J gene is TRBJ1-1, the V gene TRBV27, with D unresolved. The CDR3 reads CASSFGPVWNTEAFF. The CDR3 DNA reads as TGTGCCAGCAGCTTTGGCCCCGTTTGGAACACTGAAGCTTTCTTT.